This T cell receptor beta chain was documented in a study of shared clonotypes between healthy human individuals. General study findings and limits: Across a handful of donors, naive CD4 shared 5% to 6.5%, naive CD8 more than 3%, memory CD4 less than 2.5%, memory CD8 roughly 0.37%. The authors sampled blood alone, and tissue repertoires likely differ. Measured sharing among donors was expected to vary with sequencing depth.

The CDR3 spans 13 residues. Per germline, CDR1 MNHEY and CDR2 SMNVEV (reference sequence). V was cut by 3 bases and J by 5 bases, with 7 bases left in between. A remark on this clone: The antigen is not known. Other nucleotide sequences in the sample specify the same CDR3.

The material for each subset, its genomic DNA, was split evenly across several immunoSEQ plates. Libraries were prepared by immunoSEQ multiplex PCR; TCRdb keeps only in-frame clonotypes and omits some of them. Of around 1.9 million clones in the sample, around 93% were seen once. Naive CD8 cells were CD45RO-negative, positively selected for CCR7, excluding terminally differentiated effector memory CD45RA+ cells. Sample: naive CD8+ T cells from PBMCs. This clonotype originated in a man aged 18-30 years in good health. Some clones in this sample may be carry-over from other donors' samples. V usage is TRBV27 and J usage is TRBJ2-2; no clear D. The CDR3 sequence is CASSFSGTGELFF. CDR3 in DNA: TGTGCCAGCAGTTTCTCCGGGACCGGGGAGCTGTTTTTT.